The 18 T cell receptor beta chains presented below share a single source sample, sequenced in a study of control samples from healthy donors and cancer patients. The repertoire was sequenced with immunoSEQ multiplex PCR; TCRdb's copy has only in-frame clones and lacks some. The sample consists of about 140,000 clones, roughly nine tenths of them appearing once. Sequenced material: blood. All receptors derive from a woman between 25 and 40 years old in good health.

This chain links TRBV28 with TRBJ2-1, with 8 nucleotides matching TRBD2. The CDR3 consists of 17 residues. J gave up 4 bases and V 3 bases, and 11 bases lay outside the gene matches. CDR1 MDHEN and CDR2 SYDVKM come from the germline V gene. Here the CDR3 DNA reads TGTGCCAGCAGTTTCCACTCGAGCGGGAGCGCATACAATGAGCAGTTCTTC. Translation: CASSFHSSGSAYNEQFF. Combining the CDR3 with reference TRBV28 and TRBJ2-1 gives the whole variable domain DVKVTQSSRYLVKRTGEKVFLECVQDMDHENMFWYRQDPGLGLRLIYFSYDVKMKEKGDIPEGYSVSREKKERFSLILESASTNQTSMYLCASSFHSSGSAYNEQFFGPGTRLTVL.

The chain carries TRBV25-1 and TRBJ1-2; D possibly corresponds to TRBD1 (6 bases). CDR3 size: 16 residues. CDR1 and CDR2 from the germline V gene are MGHDK and SYGVNS. V was cut by 5 bases and J by 4 bases, with 20 bases left in between. CDR3 protein: CASSYSGFEGVYGYTF. DNA for the CDR3: TGTGCCAGCAGTTACTCAGGTTTCGAGGGGGTCTATGGCTACACCTTC.

The CDR3 region has the DNA TGTGCCAGCAGCACTAGAGGCGCCTACGAGCAGTACTTC. This encodes CASSTRGAYEQYF. The J gene is TRBJ2-7, the V gene TRBV7-2; a weak D match, TRBD2 (5 bases). The CDR3 sequence is 13 residues long. The V and J ends lost 5 bases and 2 bases respectively, with 10 bases between them. CDR1 is SGHTA, CDR2 FQGNSA, per germline.

The genes are TRBV15 and TRBJ2-7, with a weak D call TRBD2 (5 bases). Germline CDR1 LNHNV, CDR2 YYDKDF (reference sequence). Deletions cut 1 base from V and 5 bases from J, with 15 bases between. CDR3 length: 15 residues. The CDR3 sequence is CATSRVEGYIDEQYF. CDR3 in DNA: TGTGCCACCAGCAGAGTTGAGGGCTACATCGACGAGCAGTACTTC.

The rearrangement uses TRBV5-1 and TRBJ2-5; D call uncertain. This CDR3 comprises 16 residues. CDR1 and CDR2 from the germline V gene are SGHRS and YFSETQ. V lost 10 bases to trimming and J lost 3 bases, with 25 bases between them. The DNA for the CDR3 is TGCGCCGAGAGAGAGGACCACCTCATTCACAAAGAGACCCAGTACTTC. This codes for CAEREDHLIHKETQYF.

This chain joins TRBV6-5 and TRBJ1-5; D is undetermined. This CDR3 spans 14 amino acids. Germline V gene sequence: CDR1 MNHEY, CDR2 SVGAGI. The V end lost 0 bases, the J end lost 7 bases, and 10 bases lay between the germline ends. CDR3 amino acids: CASSYSRGRQPQHF. The CDR3 nucleotides are TGTGCCAGCAGTTACTCCCGAGGGAGACAGCCCCAGCATTTT.

The chain joins TRBV5-1 to TRBJ1-5; perhaps TRBD1 as D (6 bases). Germline V gives CDR1 SGHRS, CDR2 YFSETQ. V lost 5 bases and J lost 7, with 13 bases in between. The CDR3 has 13 amino acids. The CDR3 region has the DNA TGCGCCAGCAGTTGGGGGGCCGGACAGCCCCAGCATTTT. Protein: CASSWGAGQPQHF. Supplemented by reference TRBV5-1 and TRBJ1-5, the full variable domain reads KAGVTQTPRYLIKTRGQQVTLSCSPISGHRSVSWYQQTPGQGLQFLFEYFSETQRNKGNFPGRFSGRQFSNSRSEMNVSTLELGDSALYLCASSWGAGQPQHFGDGTRLSIL.

The V and J genes are TRBV28 and TRBJ2-2; TRBD1 or TRBD2 may be the D gene (5 bases each). The V end lost 3 bases, the J end lost 1 base, and 9 bases lay between the germline ends. CDR1 and CDR2 from the germline V gene are MDHEN and SYDVKM. The CDR3 consists of 15 residues. CDR3 nucleotide sequence: TGTGCCAGCAGTTTTTGGGGGATGAACACCGGGGAGCTGTTTTTT. Translating it yields CASSFWGMNTGELFF.

The chain uses TRBV28 and TRBJ1-2, with 7 bases that match TRBD1. Germline-derived CDR1 and CDR2 are MDHEN and SYDVKM. The CDR3 extends over 14 amino acids. The trim removed 2 bases at V and 2 bases at J, leaving 2 bases unmatched. The DNA of the CDR3 is TGTGCCAGCAGTTTACCACAGGGGAACTATGGCTACACCTTC. Translation: CASSLPQGNYGYTF.

This chain links TRBV3-1 (or the pseudogene TRBV3-2) with TRBJ1-1, with unresolved D. Germline CDR1 reads LGHDT; CDR2 reads YNNKEL (reference sequence). There are 14 residues in the CDR3. V gave up 4 bases and J gave up 1 base, with 10 bases separating them. CDR3 sequence: CASSLSDRNTEAFF. CDR3 nucleotides: TGTGCCAGCAGCCTATCTGACCGGAACACTGAAGCTTTCTTT.

The chain employs TRBV19 and TRBJ2-1; 9 positions agree with TRBD2. The CDR3 consists of 15 residues. V was clipped by 2 bases and J by 6 bases; unmatched bases: 5. Looked up from germline, CDR1 is LNHDA and CDR2 is SQIVND (reference sequence). The CDR3 sequence: CASSISSRGGNEQFF. CDR3 coding DNA: TGTGCCAGTAGTATAAGCTCGCGGGGGGGCAATGAGCAGTTCTTC.

V is TRBV19 and J is TRBJ2-3; D possibly matches TRBD1 or TRBD2 (5 bases each). The CDR3 consists of 14 residues. Trimming stripped 1 base from V and 1 base from J, with 6 bases between. Germline V gene data show CDR1 as LNHDA and CDR2 as SQIVND (reference sequence). CDR3 loop: CASSIGDRTDTQYF. The CDR3 DNA reads as TGTGCCAGTAGTATAGGGGACCGCACAGATACGCAGTATTTT.

This clone was seen only once. J is TRBJ1-5 and V is TRBV2; a possible D gene is TRBD1 (5 bases). This CDR3 is 17 amino acids long. V lost 6 bases and J 9 bases, leaving 27 bases between the germline ends. Germline CDR1 is SNHLY and CDR2 is FYNNEI. CDR3 in DNA: TGTGCCAGCAGCCCTGCCGGGACTCTCGATGCTGAGGTGCCCCAGCATTTT. Residues: CASSPAGTLDAEVPQHF.

The V and J genes are TRBV24-1 and TRBJ2-2; perhaps TRBD1 as D (6 bases). There are 15 residues in the CDR3. Trimming removed 3 bases from V and 6 bases from J, with 13 bases in between. Germline values: CDR1 KGHDR, CDR2 SFDVKD. The CDR3 region is CATSDGQGRAGELFF. The CDR3 region has the DNA TGTGCCACCAGTGATGGCCAGGGGCGGGCCGGGGAGCTGTTTTTT.

The chain has TRBV5-1 and TRBJ1-2; D possibly corresponds to TRBD1 (5 bases). Germline CDR1 is SGHRS and CDR2 is YFSETQ. The CDR3 length is 18 residues. The V gene lost 3 bases and the J gene lost 4 bases, with 25 bases spanning the gap. The CDR3 nucleotides are TGCGCCAGCAGCTCCAGCTCGTCCGGCAAAGGGGTCGGCTATGGCTACACCTTC. It translates to CASSSSSSGKGVGYGYTF.

This chain links TRBV5-4 with TRBJ2-5; D unresolved. Germline V CDR1 and CDR2: SGHNT, YYREEE (reference sequence). Trimming took 3 bases from V and 4 from J, leaving 13 bases between them. This CDR3 region has 14 residues. In nucleotides, the CDR3 is TGTGCCAGCAGCTCTGGTATCGACGGAGAGACCCAGTACTTC. Its protein product is CASSSGIDGETQYF.

CDR3 coding DNA: TGTGCCACCAGCAGAGTTCATAACGAGGGCTTAGCAGATACGCAGTATTTT. This gives the protein CATSRVHNEGLADTQYF. V and J are TRBV15 and TRBJ2-3, with D possibly being TRBD2 (5 bases). Germline CDR1 LNHNV, CDR2 YYDKDF (reference sequence). The V and J ends lost 1 base and 4 bases respectively, with 18 bases between them. This CDR3 contains 17 residues. The whole variable domain, remainder taken from reference TRBV15 and TRBJ2-3, is DAMVIQNPRYQVTQFGKPVTLSCSQTLNHNVMYWYQQKSSQAPKLLFHYYDKDFNNEADTPDNFQSRRPNTSFCFLDIRSPGLGDTAMYLCATSRVHNEGLADTQYFGPGTRLTVL.

The V and J genes are TRBV6-5 and TRBJ2-1; possible D gene TRBD2, 5 bases. V was pared by 7 bases and J by 4 bases, with 14 bases between. The length of the CDR3 is 14 residues. Germline V gene lookup returns CDR1 MNHEY and CDR2 SVGAGI. CDR3 amino acids: CASTPAEGYNEQFF. CDR3 sequence (DNA): TGTGCCAGCACCCCAGCGGAAGGATACAATGAGCAGTTCTTC.